Listed here are 9 T cell receptor beta chains from one sample, sequenced in a study of T cell changes during pregnancy in multiple sclerosis. Method: immunoSEQ multiplex PCR; TCRdb's copy keeps in-frame clones and lacks some. The table records 40,000 or so clones, around nine tenths of them present only once. This specimen consisted of CD4+ T cells from peripheral blood mononuclear cells, obtained before pregnancy. All receptors come from a female donor with multiple sclerosis, enrolled in a pregnancy study.

This chain connects TRBV5-5 to TRBJ2-7; 9 bases align to TRBD1. V trimming: 0 bases; J trimming: 0 bases; junction bases outside the gene matches: 7. The germline gives CDR1 SGHKS, CDR2 YYEKEE (reference sequence). This CDR3 has 17 amino acids. This CDR3 reads CASSLGSGTGPSYEQYF. The CDR3 bases are TGTGCCAGCAGCTTGGGGAGCGGGACAGGGCCCTCCTACGAGCAGTACTTC.

The CDR3 protein is CASSLGPVDSGNTIYF. For the CDR3, the DNA is TGTGCCAGCAGCTTGGGGCCGGTTGACTCTGGAAACACCATATATTTT. This chain links TRBV11-3 with TRBJ1-3; D may be TRBD1 (5 bases). CDR3 length: 16 amino acids. V was clipped by 3 bases and J by 0 bases, with 12 bases between them. The germline gives CDR1 SGHNT, CDR2 YENEEA.

The chain carries TRBV18 and TRBJ2-3; D perhaps matches TRBD1 (6 bases). Between the trimmed V and J ends, which lost 3 bases and 6 bases, there was a span of 16 bases. This CDR3 is built from 15 residues. Per germline, CDR1 KGHSH and CDR2 LQKENI. CDR3 coding DNA: TGTGCCAGCTCACCCCTGGACAGTCGGACCGATACGCAGTATTTT. It yields the protein CASSPLDSRTDTQYF.

This rearrangement joins TRBV6-1 to TRBJ1-2; D unresolved. This CDR3 contains 13 residues. Germline V gene data show CDR1 as MNHNS and CDR2 as SASEGT. The ends were cut back, 7 bases at V and 4 bases at J, with 13 bases in the middle. This chain's CDR3 is CASNPGASYGYTF. CDR3 nucleotides: TGTGCCAGCAACCCGGGAGCATCCTATGGCTACACCTTC.

The chain carries TRBV10-1 and TRBJ1-1; no firm D call. V lost 0 bases to trimming and J lost 6 bases, with 11 bases between them. The CDR3 extends over 14 amino acids. Looked up from germline, CDR1 is WNHNN and CDR2 is SYGVQD (reference sequence). In nucleotides, the CDR3 is TGCGCCAGCAGTGAGTCTTCGGGGTCCCCTGAAGCTTTCTTT. It translates to CASSESSGSPEAFF.

The chain combines TRBV7-2 with TRBJ1-1; D not resolved. V shed 2 bases and J shed 7 bases, with 11 bases lying between them. CDR1 is SGHTA, CDR2 FQGNSA, per germline. The CDR3 length is 13 residues. The CDR3 region is CASSLRSTSEAFF. Written as DNA, the CDR3 is TGTGCCAGCAGCTTAAGATCAACCAGTGAAGCTTTCTTT.

V usage is TRBV7-2 and J usage is TRBJ2-7, with 9 bases lining up with TRBD2. Germline values: CDR1 SGHTA, CDR2 FQGNSA. With V trimmed by 6 bases and J by 0 bases, 3 bases remained unmatched. The CDR3 has 14 amino acids. The CDR3, as DNA: TGTGCCAGCAGGCGTAGCGGGAGCTCCTACGAGCAGTACTTC. Amino acids: CASRRSGSSYEQYF.

The chain links TRBV30 to TRBJ2-2, with D unclear. The CDR3 length is 13 residues. The germline gives CDR1 GTSNPN, CDR2 SVGIG (reference sequence). Trimming left V 2 bases short and J 5 bases short, with 9 bases between. The CDR3 DNA reads TGTGCCTGGAGTCCCCTCCTAACCGGGGAGCTGTTTTTT. It specifies CAWSPLLTGELFF.

This clone was observed once. The CDR3 loop reads CASSLSSGGETQYF. The CDR3 region has the DNA TGTGCCAGCAGTCTTTCTAGCGGGGGAGAGACCCAGTACTTC. This sequence joins TRBV28 and TRBJ2-5; 10 bases are a match to TRBD2. The CDR3 is made up of 14 amino acids. Germline CDR1 reads MDHEN; CDR2 reads SYDVKM. J was trimmed by 4 bases and V by 5 bases; bases with no gene match: 4.